The clone carrying this TCR beta chain occurred many times. This specimen belongs to a study of T-cell reconstitution after alpha-beta-depleted transplantation in children. V gave up 0 bases and J gave up 6 bases, with 15 bases separating them. CDR1 and CDR2 (germline): DFQATT, SNEGSKA (reference sequence). The CDR3 contains 15 residues. Preparing the TCRbeta library involved the use of unique molecular identifiers. A single record per CDR3 protein comes from TCRdb applying MiXCR to the PCR reads. The table includes 180,000 or so distinct CDR3 sequences, 6.3% detected once. The specimen was PBMCs, collected before TCRalphabeta/CD19-depleted stem cell transplant. This chain links TRBV20-1 with TRBJ2-1; possibly TRBD2 for D (5 bases). This receptor was taken from a girl less than two years old with combined immunodeficiency, due to receive a stem cell transplant. CDR3 DNA: TGCAGTGCTAGAGATTACCCTAGCACCCTCAATGAGCAGTTCTTC. Encoded protein: CSARDYPSTLNEQFF.